This T cell receptor (beta chain) was recovered during a study of blood T cell repertoires in COVID-19. Study overall: From T cells, B-cell-depleted T cells, or PBMCs came the material, which was cDNA or gDNA.

The age range of participants was roughly 18 to 90 years, with residence in more than 20 US areas. Participant reports of clinical history set cohort assignment. Only in-frame clones appear in the TCRdb table, and some are missing; sequencing was by immunoSEQ multiplex PCR. The table lists about 340,000 clones, 80% to 95% of them singletons, with less than 20% in the top ten. Deletions cut 2 bases from V and 6 bases from J, with 12 bases between. Germline V gives CDR1 SGHNT, CDR2 YYREEE (reference sequence). This CDR3 region has 14 residues. The sequence derives from a woman in her twenties or thirties who had recovered from COVID-19. The sequenced sample was PBMCs or T cells enriched from blood (not recorded which). The chain couples TRBV5-4 to TRBJ1-3, with D perhaps TRBD1 (6 bases). The CDR3, as DNA: TGTGCCAGCAGCTTCGGACAGATTGCAAACACCATATATTTT. This sequence encodes CASSFGQIANTIYF.